This T cell receptor (beta chain) was recorded in a study of shared clonotypes between healthy human individuals. The CDR3 loop spans 15 amino acids. The V gene end was trimmed by 0 bases and the J gene end by 2 bases; junction bases not matched to a gene: 2. Germline V CDR1 and CDR2: MDHEN, SYDVKM. Findings and limits, study-wide: Sampling was confined to blood; repertoires within tissues likely differ.

Generated by immunoSEQ multiplex PCR, the TCRdb table keeps only in-frame clones and is missing some. The sample includes 2 million to 2.5 million clones, 85% to 95% of them seen just once. This clone is a singleton in its sample. The antigen is unknown. V gene TRBV28 combines with J gene TRBJ2-3, with 7 bases matching TRBD2. Specimen: naive CD4+ T cells sorted from blood. As to subset: CD45RA+ positively selected. The sequence was collected from a man aged 18 to 29 in good health. The CDR3 nucleotides are TGTGCCAGCAGTTTATGGGGGACTACCACAGATACGCAGTATTTT. Translating gives CASSLWGTTTDTQYF.